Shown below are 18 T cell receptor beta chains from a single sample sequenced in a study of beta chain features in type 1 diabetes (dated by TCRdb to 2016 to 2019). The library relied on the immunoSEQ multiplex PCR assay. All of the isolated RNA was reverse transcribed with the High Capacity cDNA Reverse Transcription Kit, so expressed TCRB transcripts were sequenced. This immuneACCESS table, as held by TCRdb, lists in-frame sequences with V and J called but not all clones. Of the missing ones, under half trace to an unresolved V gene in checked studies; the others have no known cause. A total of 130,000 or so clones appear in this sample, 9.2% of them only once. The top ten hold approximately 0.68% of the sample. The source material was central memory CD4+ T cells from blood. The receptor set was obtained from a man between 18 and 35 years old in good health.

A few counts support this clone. This chain's CDR3 is CASSMGQQPGANVLTF. CDR3 in DNA: TGTGCCAGTAGTATGGGACAGCAGCCTGGGGCCAACGTCCTGACTTTC. The chain has TRBV19 and TRBJ2-6; 7 bases line up with TRBD1. Germline V CDR1 and CDR2: LNHDA, SQIVND (reference sequence). The CDR3 totals 16 residues. Trimming cost V 3 bases and J 2 bases; bases outside gene matches: 4.

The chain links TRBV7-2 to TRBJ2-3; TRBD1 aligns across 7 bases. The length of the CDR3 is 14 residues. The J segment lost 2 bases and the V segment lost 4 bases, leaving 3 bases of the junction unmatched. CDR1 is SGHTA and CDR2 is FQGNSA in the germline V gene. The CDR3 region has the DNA TGTGCCAGCAGCTCGACAGGGTTCACAGATACGCAGTATTTT. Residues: CASSSTGFTDTQYF.

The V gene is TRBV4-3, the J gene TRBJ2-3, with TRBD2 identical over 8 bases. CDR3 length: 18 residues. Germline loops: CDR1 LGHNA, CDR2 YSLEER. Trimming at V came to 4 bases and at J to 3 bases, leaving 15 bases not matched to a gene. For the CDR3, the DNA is TGCGCCAGCAGCCCATTTGGGGCGGGGGGCGGTGGGACAGATACGCAGTATTTT. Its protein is CASSPFGAGGGGTDTQYF.

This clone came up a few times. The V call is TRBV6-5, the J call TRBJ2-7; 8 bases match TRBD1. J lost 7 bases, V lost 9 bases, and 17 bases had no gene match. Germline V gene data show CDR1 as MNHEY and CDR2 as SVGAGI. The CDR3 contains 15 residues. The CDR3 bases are TGTGCCAGTTACTCAGGGGGCCACACGCCCCGGGAGCAGTACTTC. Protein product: CASYSGGHTPREQYF.

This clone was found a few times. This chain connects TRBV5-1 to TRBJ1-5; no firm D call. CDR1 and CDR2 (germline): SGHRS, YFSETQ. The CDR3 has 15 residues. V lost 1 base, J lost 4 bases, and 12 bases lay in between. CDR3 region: CASSLFVGNNQPQHF. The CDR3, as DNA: TGCGCCAGCAGCTTGTTTGTCGGGAATAATCAGCCCCAGCATTTT. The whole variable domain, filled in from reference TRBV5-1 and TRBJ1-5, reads KAGVTQTPRYLIKTRGQQVTLSCSPISGHRSVSWYQQTPGQGLQFLFEYFSETQRNKGNFPGRFSGRQFSNSRSEMNVSTLELGDSALYLCASSLFVGNNQPQHFGDGTRLSIL.

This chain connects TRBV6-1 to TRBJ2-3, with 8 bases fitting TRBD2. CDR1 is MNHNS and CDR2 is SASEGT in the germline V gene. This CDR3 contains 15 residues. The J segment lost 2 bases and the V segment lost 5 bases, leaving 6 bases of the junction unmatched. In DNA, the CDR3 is TGTGCCAGCAGTCACCGGGGGGGACACACAGATACGCAGTATTTT. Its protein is CASSHRGGHTDTQYF.

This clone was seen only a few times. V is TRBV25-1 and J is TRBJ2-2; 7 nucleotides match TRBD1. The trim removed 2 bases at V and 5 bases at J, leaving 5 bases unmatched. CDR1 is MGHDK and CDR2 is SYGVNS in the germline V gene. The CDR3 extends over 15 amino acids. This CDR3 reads CASSERGQDTGELFF. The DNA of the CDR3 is TGTGCCAGCAGTGAACGAGGACAGGATACCGGGGAGCTGTTTTTT.

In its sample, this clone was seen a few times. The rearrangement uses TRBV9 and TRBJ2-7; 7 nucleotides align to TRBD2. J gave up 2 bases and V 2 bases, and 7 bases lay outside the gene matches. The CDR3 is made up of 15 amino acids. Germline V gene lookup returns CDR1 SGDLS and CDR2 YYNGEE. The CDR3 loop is CASSVGTTKPYEQYF. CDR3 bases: TGTGCCAGCAGCGTGGGGACTACGAAACCCTACGAGCAGTACTTC.

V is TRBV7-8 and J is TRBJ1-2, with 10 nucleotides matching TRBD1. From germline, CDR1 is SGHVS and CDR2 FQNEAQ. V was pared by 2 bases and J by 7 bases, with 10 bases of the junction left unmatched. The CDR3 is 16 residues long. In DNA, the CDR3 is TGTGCCAGCAGCTTATTCGGGACAGGGGAGTTGAGTGGCTACACCTTC. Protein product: CASSLFGTGELSGYTF.

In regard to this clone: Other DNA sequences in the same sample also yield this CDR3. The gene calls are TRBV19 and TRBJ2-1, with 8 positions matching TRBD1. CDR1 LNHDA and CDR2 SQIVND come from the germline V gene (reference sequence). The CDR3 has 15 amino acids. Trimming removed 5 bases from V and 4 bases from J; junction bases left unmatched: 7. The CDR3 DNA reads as TGTGCCAGTAGTCCCCGCAGGGGGCCTTACAATGAGCAGTTCTTC. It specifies CASSPRRGPYNEQFF.

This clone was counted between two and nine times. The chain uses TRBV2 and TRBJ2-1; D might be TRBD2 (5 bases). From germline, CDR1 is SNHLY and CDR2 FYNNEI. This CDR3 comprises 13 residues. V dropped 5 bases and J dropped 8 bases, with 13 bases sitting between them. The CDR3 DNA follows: TGTGCCAGCAGTCTTAGGGAGACGCATGAGCAGTTCTTC. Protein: CASSLRETHEQFF.

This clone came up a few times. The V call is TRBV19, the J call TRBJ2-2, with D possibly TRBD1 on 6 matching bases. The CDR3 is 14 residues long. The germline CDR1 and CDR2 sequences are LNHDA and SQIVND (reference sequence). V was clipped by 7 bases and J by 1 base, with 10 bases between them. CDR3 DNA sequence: TGTGCCAGTATGGGACACAGGAACACCGGGGAGCTGTTTTTT. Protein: CASMGHRNTGELFF.

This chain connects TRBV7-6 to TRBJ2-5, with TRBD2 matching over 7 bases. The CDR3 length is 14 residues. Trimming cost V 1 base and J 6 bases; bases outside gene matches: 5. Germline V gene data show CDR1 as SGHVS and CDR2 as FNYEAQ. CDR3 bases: TGTGCCAGCAGCTTAGAGGCTAGCGGACAGACCCAGTACTTC. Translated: CASSLEASGQTQYF.

The CDR3 loop reads CASSFSGVGTEAFF. The CDR3 bases are TGTGCCAGCAGTTTTTCAGGGGTGGGGACTGAAGCTTTCTTT. The rearrangement uses TRBV6-5 and TRBJ1-1, with a possible D match to TRBD1 (6 bases). CDR1 is MNHEY and CDR2 is SVGAGI in the germline V gene. CDR3 length equals 14 residues. V lost 4 bases to trimming and J lost 5 bases, with 14 bases between them.

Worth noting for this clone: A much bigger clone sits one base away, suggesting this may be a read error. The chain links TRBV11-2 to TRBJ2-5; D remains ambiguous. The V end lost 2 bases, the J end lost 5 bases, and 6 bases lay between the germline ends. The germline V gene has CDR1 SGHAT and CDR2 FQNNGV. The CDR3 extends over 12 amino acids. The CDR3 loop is CASSLTGETQYF. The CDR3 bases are TGTGCCAGCAGCTTAACCGGGGAGACCCAGTACTTC.

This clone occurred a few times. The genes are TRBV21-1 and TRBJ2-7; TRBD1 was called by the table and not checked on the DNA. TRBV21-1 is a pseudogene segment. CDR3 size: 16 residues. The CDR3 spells CASSTRQGPPRHEQYF. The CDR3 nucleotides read TGTGCCAGCAGCACCCGACAGGGCCCTCCTAGGCACGAGCAGTACTTC.

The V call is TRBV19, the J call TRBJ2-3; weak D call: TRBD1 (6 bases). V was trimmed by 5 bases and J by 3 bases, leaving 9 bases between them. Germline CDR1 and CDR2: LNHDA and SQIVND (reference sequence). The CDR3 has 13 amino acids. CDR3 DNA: TGTGCCAGTAGTGAAACAGGGACAGATACGCAGTATTTT. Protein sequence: CASSETGTDTQYF.

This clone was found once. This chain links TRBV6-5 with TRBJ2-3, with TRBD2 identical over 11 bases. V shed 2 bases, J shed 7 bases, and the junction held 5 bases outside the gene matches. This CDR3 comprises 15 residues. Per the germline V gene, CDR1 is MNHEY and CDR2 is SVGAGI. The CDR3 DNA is TGTGCCAGCAGTTACGCTAGCGGGGGGTCAAATACGCAGTATTTT. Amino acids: CASSYASGGSNTQYF.